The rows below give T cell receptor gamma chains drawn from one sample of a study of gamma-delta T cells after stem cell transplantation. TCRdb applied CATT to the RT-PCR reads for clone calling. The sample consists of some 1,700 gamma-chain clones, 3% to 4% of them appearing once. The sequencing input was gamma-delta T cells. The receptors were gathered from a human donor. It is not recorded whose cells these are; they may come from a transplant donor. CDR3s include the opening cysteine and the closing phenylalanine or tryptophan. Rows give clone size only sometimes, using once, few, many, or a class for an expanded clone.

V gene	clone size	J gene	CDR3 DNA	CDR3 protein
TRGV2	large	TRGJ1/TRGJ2	TGTGCCACCTGGGACGGGAATTATTATAAGAAACTCTTT	CATWDGNYYKKLF
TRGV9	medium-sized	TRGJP	TGTGCCTTGTGGGAGGGGGAAGAGTTGGGCAAAAAAATCAAGGTATTT	CALWEGEELGKKIKVF
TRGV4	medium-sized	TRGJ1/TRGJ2	TGTGCCACCTGGGATGGGCTTAGTAAATTGGAGTATAAGAAACTCTTT	CATWDGLSKLEYKKLF
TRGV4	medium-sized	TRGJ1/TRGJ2	TGTGCCACCTGGGATGTCTATTCGAATTATTATAAGAAACTCTTT	CATWDVYSNYYKKLF
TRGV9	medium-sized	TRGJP	TGTGCCTTGTGGGAGGTGCAGGACGAAGAGTTGGGCAAAAAAATCAAGGTATTT	CALWEVQDEELGKKIKVF
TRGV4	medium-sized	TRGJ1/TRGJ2	TGTGCCACCTGGGATGGGCCCATTCCACATTATTATTATTATAAGAAACTCTTT	CATWDGPIPHYYYYKKLF
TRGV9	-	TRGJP	TGTGCCTTGTGGGAGGAGGCCCTTCAGCAAGAGTCGGGCAAAAAAATCAAGGTATTT	CALWEEALQQESGKKIKVF
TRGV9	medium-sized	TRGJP	TGTGCCTTGTGGGAGGTCGAAACAAGGTTGGGCAAAAAAATCAAGGTATTT	CALWEVETRLGKKIKVF
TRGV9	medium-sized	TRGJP	TGTGCCTTGTGGGAGGTGCAGGGGTGGGTGGAAGAGTTGGGCAAAAAAATCAAGGTATTT	CALWEVQGWVEELGKKIKVF
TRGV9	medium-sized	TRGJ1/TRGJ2	TGTGCCTTGTGGGAGGGTAATTCGAATTATTATAAGAAACTCTTT	CALWEGNSNYYKKLF
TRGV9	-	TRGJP	TGTGCCTTGTGGGACGAAGGAGGGGAGTTGGGCAAAAAAATCAAGGTATTT	CALWDEGGELGKKIKVF
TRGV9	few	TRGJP	TGTGCCTTGTGGGACCTTCGGGAGTTGGGCAAAAAAATCAAGGTATTT	CALWDLRELGKKIKVF
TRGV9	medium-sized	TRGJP	TGTGCCTTGTGGGAGGTGCGTCTGGAGTTGGGCAAAAAAATCAAGGTATTT	CALWEVRLELGKKIKVF
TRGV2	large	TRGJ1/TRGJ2	TGTGCCACCTGGGATCCGTTTTATTATAAGAAACTCTTT	CATWDPFYYKKLF
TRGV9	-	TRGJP	TGTGCCTTGTGGGAGGTGCATGTTTTAATGGAGCCCGGGGGCAGGGAGTTGGGCAAAAAAATCAAGGTATTT	CALWEVHVLMEPGGRELGKKIKVF
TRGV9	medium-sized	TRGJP	TGTGCCTTGTGGGAAAGGCGGGGGGAGTTGGGCAAAAAAATCAAGGTATTT	CALWERRGELGKKIKVF
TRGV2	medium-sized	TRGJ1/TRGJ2	TGTGCCACCTGGGACGGGCCCCAACATTATAAGAAACTCTTT	CATWDGPQHYKKLF
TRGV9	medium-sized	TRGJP	TGTGCCTTGTGGGAGGTGCATCAGGGATCAAGGTCTCAAGAGTTGGGCAAAAAAATCAAGGTATTT	CALWEVHQGSRSQELGKKIKVF
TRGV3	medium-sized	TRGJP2	TGTGCCACCTGGGACAGGCCTCGAAGTGATTGGATCAAGACGTTT	CATWDRPRSDWIKTF
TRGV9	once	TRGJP	TGTGCCTTGTGGGAGGTGCCGGGGAAGCAAGAGTTGGGCAAAAAAATCAGGGTATTT	CALWEVPGKQELGKKIRVF
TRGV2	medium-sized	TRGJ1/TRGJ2	TGTGCCACCTGGGACGGTTATTATAAGAAACTCTTT	CATWDGYYKKLF
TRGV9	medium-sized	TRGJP	TGTGCCTTGTGGGAGCACCAAGAGTTGGGCAAAAAAATCAAGGTATTT	CALWEHQELGKKIKVF
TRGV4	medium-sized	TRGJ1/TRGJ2	TGTGCCACCTGGGACGCGGATAAGAAACTCTTT	CATWDADKKLF
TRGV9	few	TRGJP	TGTGCCTTGTGGGGAAAACAAGAGTTGGGCAAAAAAATCAAGGTATTT	CALWGKQELGKKIKVF
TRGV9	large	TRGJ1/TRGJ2	TGTGCCTTGTGGGAGGTGCTGGGGAATAAGAAACTCTTT	CALWEVLGNKKLF
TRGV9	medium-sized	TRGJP	TGTGCCTTGTGGGAGGGCCCGCAAGAGTTGGGCAAAAAAATCAAGGTATTT	CALWEGPQELGKKIKVF
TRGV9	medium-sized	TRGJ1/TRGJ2	TGTGCCTTGTGGGAGGTGCTAGTCCGTCGGAAACTCTTT	CALWEVLVRRKLF
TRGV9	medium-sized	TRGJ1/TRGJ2	TGTGCCTTGTGGGAGGTGCAACGGGGACCTGGGGGATATAAGAAACTCTTT	CALWEVQRGPGGYKKLF